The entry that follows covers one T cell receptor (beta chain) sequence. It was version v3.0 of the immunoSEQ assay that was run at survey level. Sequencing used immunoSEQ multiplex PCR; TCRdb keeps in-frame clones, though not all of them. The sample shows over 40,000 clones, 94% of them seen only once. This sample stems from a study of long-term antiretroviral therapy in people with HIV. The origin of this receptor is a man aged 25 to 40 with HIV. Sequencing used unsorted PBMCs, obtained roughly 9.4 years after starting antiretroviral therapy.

CDR3 loop: CASRRVLGTEAFF. The CDR3 coding sequence is TGTGCCAGCAGACGGGTTTTGGGCACTGAAGCTTTCTTT. The chain combines TRBV6-5 with TRBJ1-1; D remains unclear. Trimming cost V 6 bases and J 4 bases, with 12 bases left between them. Germline CDR1 is MNHEY and CDR2 is SVGAGI. The CDR3 is 13 amino acids.